Presented here are 4 T cell receptor beta chains from one specimen sequenced in a study of early T cells in non-severe SARS-CoV-2 infection. In TCRdb, the 5' RACE reads were re-called with MiXCR into one record per CDR3 protein. The profile shows approximately 97,000 distinct CDR3 sequences, about 11% of them singletons. The source material was whole blood, sampled at baseline. Source of these receptors: an adult who was a healthcare worker with PCR-confirmed SARS-CoV-2 infection or an uninfected control (not recorded which).

In its sample, this clonotype was seen many times. This chain connects TRBV4-3 to TRBJ1-1; possible D gene TRBD1, 5 bases. The length of the CDR3 is 13 residues. Germline-derived CDR1 and CDR2 are LGHNA and YSLEER. Between the trimmed V and J ends, which lost 7 bases and 5 bases, there was a span of 14 bases. The CDR3 bases are TGCGCCAGCACCCGGACGGGGGGGACTGAAGCTTTCTTT. Protein: CASTRTGGTEAFF.

This clonotype was seen many times. V is TRBV5-1 and J is TRBJ2-2, with 7 nucleotides matching TRBD1. This CDR3 contains 15 residues. Germline V gene sequence: CDR1 SGHRS, CDR2 YFSETQ. Germline trimming cut 0 bases from V and 6 bases from J; bases unmatched to any gene: 5. In DNA, the CDR3 is TGCGCCAGCAGCTTGGTACAGGGGACGGCCGGGGAGCTGTTTTTT. Amino acids: CASSLVQGTAGELFF.

At least ten counts were recorded for this clonotype. This chain joins TRBV27 and TRBJ2-2; D could derive from TRBD1 or TRBD2 (5 bases each). The CDR3 runs to 21 residues. Between the trimmed V and J ends, which lost 5 bases and 1 base, there was a span of 29 bases. Germline CDR1 MNHEY, CDR2 SMNVEV (reference sequence). CDR3 sequence reads: CASSTAGIWTNIGLNTGELFF. As DNA, the CDR3 is TGTGCCAGCAGTACCGCCGGGATTTGGACAAATATTGGGCTGAACACCGGGGAGCTGTTTTTT.

The table lists this clonotype with many counts. J is TRBJ2-7 and V is TRBV6-2 or TRBV6-3; 13 bases are shared with TRBD2. The CDR3 extends over 15 amino acids. Trimming at V came to 4 bases and at J to 6 bases, leaving 6 bases not matched to a gene. Germline CDR1 MNHEY, CDR2 SVGEGT. The CDR3, as DNA: TGTGCCAGCAGTTCAACTTGGACTAGCGGGAGCGAGCAGTACTTC. This codes for CASSSTWTSGSEQYF.